This T cell receptor beta chain was recorded in a study of cytomegalovirus exposure and HLA in healthy donors. Turning to the study itself: Some 85 million unique TCRs, all from HLA-typed donors, were included in an early release of the data.

Primers for the PCR totalled 60 Vbeta and 13 Jbeta. Clones were read by immunoSEQ multiplex PCR, and TCRdb kept only the in-frame ones, dropping some. This table holds around 190,000 clones, around 80% found once. Germline V gene sequence: CDR1 MNHNS, CDR2 SASEGT. V gave up 7 bases and J gave up 0 bases, with 10 bases separating them. The CDR3 sequence is 14 residues long. Every donor was a healthy person donating bone marrow. The V call is TRBV6-1, the J call TRBJ1-3; no firm D call. This receptor was identified in a woman between 40 and 55 years old in good health and CMV-seronegative. The sample consisted of PBMCs. The chain's CDR3 is CASTQVPSGNTIYF. The CDR3 DNA follows: TGTGCCAGCACTCAGGTCCCCTCTGGAAACACCATATATTTT.